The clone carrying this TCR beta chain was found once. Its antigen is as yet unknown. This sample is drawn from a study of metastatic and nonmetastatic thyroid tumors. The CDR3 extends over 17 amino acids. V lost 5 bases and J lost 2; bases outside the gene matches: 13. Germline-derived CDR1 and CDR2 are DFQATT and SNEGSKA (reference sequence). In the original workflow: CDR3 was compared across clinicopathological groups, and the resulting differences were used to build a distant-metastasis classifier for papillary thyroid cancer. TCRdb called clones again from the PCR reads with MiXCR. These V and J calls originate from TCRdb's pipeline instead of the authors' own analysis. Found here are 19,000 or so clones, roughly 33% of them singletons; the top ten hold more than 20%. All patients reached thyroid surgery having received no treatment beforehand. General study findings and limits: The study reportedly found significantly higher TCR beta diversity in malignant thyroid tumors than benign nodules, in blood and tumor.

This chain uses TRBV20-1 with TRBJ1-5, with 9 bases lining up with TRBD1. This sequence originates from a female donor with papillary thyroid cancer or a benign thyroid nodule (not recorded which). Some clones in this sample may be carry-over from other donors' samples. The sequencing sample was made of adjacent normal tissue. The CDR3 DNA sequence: TGCAGTGCTGACACGGGGGACAGGGAAGCAGGCAATCAGCCCCAGCATTTT. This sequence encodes CSADTGDREAGNQPQHF.